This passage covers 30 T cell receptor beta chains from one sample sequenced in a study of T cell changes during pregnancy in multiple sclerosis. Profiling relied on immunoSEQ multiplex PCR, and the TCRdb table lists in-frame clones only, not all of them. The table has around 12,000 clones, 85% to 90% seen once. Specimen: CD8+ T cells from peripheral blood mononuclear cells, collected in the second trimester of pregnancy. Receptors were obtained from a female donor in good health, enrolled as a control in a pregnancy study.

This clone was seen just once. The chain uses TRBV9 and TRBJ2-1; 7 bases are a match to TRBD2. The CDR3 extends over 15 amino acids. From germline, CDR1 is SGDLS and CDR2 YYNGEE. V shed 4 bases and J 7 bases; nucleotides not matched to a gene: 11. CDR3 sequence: CASSREGGRGNEQFF. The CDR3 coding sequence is TGTGCCAGCAGCCGGGAAGGCGGGAGAGGGAATGAGCAGTTCTTC.

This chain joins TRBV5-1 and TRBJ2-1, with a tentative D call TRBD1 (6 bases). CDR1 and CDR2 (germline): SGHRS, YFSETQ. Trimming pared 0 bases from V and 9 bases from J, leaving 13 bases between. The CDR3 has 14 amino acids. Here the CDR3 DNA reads TGCGCCAGCAGCTTGGAAATGGGGGCAGGTGAGCAGTTCTTC. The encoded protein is CASSLEMGAGEQFF.

CDR3 amino acids: CASTTGAATEAFF. The CDR3 DNA follows: TGTGCCAGCACCACAGGGGCGGCCACTGAAGCTTTCTTT. V gene TRBV25-1 combines with J gene TRBJ1-1, with TRBD1 matching 7 bases. There are 13 residues in the CDR3. The germline V gene encodes CDR1 MGHDK and CDR2 SYGVNS. Trimming removed 7 bases from V and 4 bases from J; junction bases left unmatched: 6.

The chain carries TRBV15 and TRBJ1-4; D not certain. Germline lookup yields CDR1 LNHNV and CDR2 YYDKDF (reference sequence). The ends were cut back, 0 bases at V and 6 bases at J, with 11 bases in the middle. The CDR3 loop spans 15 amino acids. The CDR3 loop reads CATSRDAGGYEKLFF. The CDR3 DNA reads TGTGCCACCAGCAGAGATGCAGGAGGTTATGAAAAACTGTTTTTT.

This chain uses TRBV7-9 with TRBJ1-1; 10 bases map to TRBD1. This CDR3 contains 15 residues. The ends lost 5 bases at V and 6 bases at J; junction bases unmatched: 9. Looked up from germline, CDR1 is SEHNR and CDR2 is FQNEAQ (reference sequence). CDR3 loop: CASSRRDRGYSEAFF. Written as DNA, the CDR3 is TGTGCCAGCAGCAGGAGGGACAGGGGATACTCTGAAGCTTTCTTT.

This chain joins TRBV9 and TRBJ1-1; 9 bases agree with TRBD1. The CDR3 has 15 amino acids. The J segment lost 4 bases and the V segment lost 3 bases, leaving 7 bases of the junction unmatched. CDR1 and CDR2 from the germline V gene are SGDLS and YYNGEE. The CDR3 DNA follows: TGTGCCAGCAGCGCTCAGACAGGGGGGTCCACTGAAGCTTTCTTT. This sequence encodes CASSAQTGGSTEAFF. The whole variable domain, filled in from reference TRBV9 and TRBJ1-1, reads DSGVTQTPKHLITATGQRVTLRCSPRSGDLSVYWYQQSLDQGLQFLIQYYNGEERAKGNILERFSAQQFPDLHSELNLSSLELGDSALYFCASSAQTGGSTEAFFGQGTRLTVV.

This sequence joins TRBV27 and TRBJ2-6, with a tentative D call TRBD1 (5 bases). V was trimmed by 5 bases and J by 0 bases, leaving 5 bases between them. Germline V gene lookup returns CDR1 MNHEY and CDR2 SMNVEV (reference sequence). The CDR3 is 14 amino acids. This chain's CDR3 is CASSDSSGANVLTF. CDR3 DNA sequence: TGTGCCAGCAGTGACAGCTCTGGGGCCAACGTCCTGACTTTC.

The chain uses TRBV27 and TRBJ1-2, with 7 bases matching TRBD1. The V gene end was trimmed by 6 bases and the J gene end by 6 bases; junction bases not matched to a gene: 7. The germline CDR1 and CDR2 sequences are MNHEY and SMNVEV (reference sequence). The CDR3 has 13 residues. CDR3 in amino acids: CASSSTGVDGYTF. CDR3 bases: TGTGCCAGCAGCTCAACAGGGGTCGATGGCTACACCTTC.

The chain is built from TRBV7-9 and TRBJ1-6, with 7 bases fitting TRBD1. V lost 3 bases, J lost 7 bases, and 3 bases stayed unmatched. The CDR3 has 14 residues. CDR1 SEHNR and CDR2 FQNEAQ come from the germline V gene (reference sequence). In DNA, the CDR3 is TGTGCCAGCAGCTTGGGGACAGTCAATTCACCCCTCCACTTT. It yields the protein CASSLGTVNSPLHF.

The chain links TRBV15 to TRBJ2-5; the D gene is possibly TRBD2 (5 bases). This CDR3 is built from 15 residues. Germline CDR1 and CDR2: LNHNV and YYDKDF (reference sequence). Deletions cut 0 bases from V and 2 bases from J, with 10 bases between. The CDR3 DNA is TGTGCCACCAGCAGAGACGGGGAGAATCAAGAGACCCAGTACTTC. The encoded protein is CATSRDGENQETQYF.

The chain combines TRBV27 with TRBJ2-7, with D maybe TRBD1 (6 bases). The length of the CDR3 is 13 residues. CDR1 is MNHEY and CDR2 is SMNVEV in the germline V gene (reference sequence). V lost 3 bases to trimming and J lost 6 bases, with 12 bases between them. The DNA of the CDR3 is TGTGCCAGCAGTTTGTTTCAGGGGACCGAGCAGTACTTC. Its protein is CASSLFQGTEQYF.

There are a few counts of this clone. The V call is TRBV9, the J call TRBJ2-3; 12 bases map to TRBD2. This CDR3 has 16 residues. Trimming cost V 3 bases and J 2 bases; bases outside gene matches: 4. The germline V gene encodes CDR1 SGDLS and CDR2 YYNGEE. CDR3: CASSGGTSGLTDTQYF. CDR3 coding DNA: TGTGCCAGCAGCGGAGGGACTAGCGGGCTCACAGATACGCAGTATTTT.

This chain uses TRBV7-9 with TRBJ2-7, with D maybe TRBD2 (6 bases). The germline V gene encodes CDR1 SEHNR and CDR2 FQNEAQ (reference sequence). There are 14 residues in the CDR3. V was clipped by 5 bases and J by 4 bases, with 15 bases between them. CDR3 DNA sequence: TGTGCCAGCAGCCCCCGGGACTGGCCGTACGAGCAGTACTTC. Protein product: CASSPRDWPYEQYF.

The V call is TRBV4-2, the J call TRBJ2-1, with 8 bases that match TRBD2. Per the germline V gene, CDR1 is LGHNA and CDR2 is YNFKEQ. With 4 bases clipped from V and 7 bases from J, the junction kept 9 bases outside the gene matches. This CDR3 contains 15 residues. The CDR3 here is CASSLKSGSWNEQFF. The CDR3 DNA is TGTGCCAGCAGCCTAAAAAGCGGGAGTTGGAATGAGCAGTTCTTC.

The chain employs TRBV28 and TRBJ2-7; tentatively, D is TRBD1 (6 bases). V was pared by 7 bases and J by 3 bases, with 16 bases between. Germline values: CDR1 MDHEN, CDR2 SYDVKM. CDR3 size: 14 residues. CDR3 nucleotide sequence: TGTGCCAGCACGGATTCAGGGGATAGCTACGAGCAGTACTTC. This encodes CASTDSGDSYEQYF.

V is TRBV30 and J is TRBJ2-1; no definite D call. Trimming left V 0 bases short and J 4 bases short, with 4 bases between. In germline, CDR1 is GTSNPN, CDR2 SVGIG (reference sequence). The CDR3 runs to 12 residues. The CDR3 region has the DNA TGTGCCTGGAGTGTCGGGTACAATGAGCAGTTCTTC. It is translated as CAWSVGYNEQFF.

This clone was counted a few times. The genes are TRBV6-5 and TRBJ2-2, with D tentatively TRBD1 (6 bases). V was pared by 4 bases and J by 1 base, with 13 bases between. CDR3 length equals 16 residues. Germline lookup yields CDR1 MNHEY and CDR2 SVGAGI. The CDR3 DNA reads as TGTGCCAGCAGTTCTACGATGGGACAGAACACCGGGGAGCTGTTTTTT. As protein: CASSSTMGQNTGELFF.

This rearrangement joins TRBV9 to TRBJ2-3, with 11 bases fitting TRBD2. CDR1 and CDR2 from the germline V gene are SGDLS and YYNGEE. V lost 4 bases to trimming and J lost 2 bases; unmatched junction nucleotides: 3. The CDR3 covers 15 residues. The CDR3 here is CASSPTSGNTDTQYF. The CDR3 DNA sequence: TGTGCCAGCAGCCCGACTAGCGGGAACACAGATACGCAGTATTTT.

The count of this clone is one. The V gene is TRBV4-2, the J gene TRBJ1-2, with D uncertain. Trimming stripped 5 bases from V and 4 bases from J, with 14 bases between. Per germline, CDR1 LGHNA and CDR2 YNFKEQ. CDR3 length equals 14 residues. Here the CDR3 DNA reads TGTGCCAGCAGCTACGGGAAGAGGGTCTATGGCTACACCTTC. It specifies CASSYGKRVYGYTF.

CDR3 residues: CATWTGRTGTEAFF. In nucleotides, the CDR3 is TGTGCCACATGGACAGGAAGGACCGGGACTGAAGCTTTCTTT. The chain carries TRBV19 and TRBJ1-1; 7 bases align to TRBD1. The CDR3 has 14 amino acids. The germline V gene encodes CDR1 LNHDA and CDR2 SQIVND (reference sequence). With 10 bases clipped from V and 5 bases from J, the junction kept 13 bases outside the gene matches.

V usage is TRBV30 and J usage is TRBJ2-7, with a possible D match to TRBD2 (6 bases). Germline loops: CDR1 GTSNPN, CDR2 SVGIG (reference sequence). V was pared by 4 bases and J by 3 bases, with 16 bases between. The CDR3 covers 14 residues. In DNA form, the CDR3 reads TGTGCCTGGACCGATTGGGGAGGAGGCTACGAGCAGTACTTC. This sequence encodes CAWTDWGGGYEQYF.

This chain's CDR3 is CASSYNRGGQPQHF. The CDR3, as DNA: TGTGCCAGCAGTTATAACCGAGGAGGTCAGCCCCAGCATTTT. J is TRBJ1-5 and V is TRBV27; no definite D call. The CDR3 is 14 amino acids. Germline assignment: CDR1 MNHEY and CDR2 SMNVEV (reference sequence). V was trimmed by 4 bases and J by 6 bases, leaving 13 bases between them.

The CDR3 DNA reads TGCAGTGCTCCTGATTGCTATAGCAATCAGCCCCAGCATTTT. Residues: CSAPDCYSNQPQHF. The chain uses TRBV29-1 and TRBJ1-5; D is unresolved. This CDR3 is built from 14 residues. Germline V gene lookup returns CDR1 SQVTM and CDR2 ANQGSEA.

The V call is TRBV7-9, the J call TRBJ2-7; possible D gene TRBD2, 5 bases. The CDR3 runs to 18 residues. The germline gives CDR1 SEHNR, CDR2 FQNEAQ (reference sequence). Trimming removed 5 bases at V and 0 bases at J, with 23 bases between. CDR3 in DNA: TGTGCCAGCAGCATTCGTCTTCCCCGCGGGCCGAGCTCCTACGAGCAGTACTTC. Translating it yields CASSIRLPRGPSSYEQYF.

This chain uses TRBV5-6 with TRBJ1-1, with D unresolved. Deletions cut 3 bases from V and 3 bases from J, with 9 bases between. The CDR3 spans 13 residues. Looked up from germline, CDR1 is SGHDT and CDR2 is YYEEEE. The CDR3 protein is CASSSDGDTEAFF. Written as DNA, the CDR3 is TGTGCCAGCAGCTCGGACGGGGACACTGAAGCTTTCTTT.

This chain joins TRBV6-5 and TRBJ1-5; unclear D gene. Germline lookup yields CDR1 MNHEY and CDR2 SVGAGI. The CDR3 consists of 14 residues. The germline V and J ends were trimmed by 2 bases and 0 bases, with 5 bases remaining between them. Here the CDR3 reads CASSYTYSNQPQHF. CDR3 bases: TGTGCCAGCAGTTACACTTATAGCAATCAGCCCCAGCATTTT.

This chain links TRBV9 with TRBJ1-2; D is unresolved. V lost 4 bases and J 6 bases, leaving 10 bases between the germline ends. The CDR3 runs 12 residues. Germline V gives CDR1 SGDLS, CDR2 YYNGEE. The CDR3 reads CASSPAGNGYTF. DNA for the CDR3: TGTGCCAGCAGCCCCGCCGGGAATGGCTACACCTTC.

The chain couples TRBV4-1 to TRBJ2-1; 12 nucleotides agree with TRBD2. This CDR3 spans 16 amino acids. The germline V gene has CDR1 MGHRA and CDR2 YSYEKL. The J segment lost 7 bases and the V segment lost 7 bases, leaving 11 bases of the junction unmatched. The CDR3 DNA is TGCGCCAGCACGACTCTAGCGGGAGGGCCGCTTAATGAGCAGTTCTTC. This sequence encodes CASTTLAGGPLNEQFF.

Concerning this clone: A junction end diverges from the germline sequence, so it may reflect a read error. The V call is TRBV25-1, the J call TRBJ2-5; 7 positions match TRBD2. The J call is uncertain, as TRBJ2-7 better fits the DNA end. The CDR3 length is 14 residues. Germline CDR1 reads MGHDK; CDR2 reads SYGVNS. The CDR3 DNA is TGTGCTAGCAGTGAATCAGGCGGGGGATACGAGCAGTACTTC. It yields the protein CASSESGGGYEQYF.

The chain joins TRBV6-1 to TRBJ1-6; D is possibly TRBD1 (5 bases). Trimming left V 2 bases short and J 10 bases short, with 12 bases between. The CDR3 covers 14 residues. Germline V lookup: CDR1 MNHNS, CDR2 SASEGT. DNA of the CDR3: TGTGCCAGCAGTGAATCAACAGGAGAGTCACCCCTCCACTTT. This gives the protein CASSESTGESPLHF.